A single sample gave rise to the 29 T cell receptor beta chains below, sequenced in a study of blood T cell repertoires in COVID-19. Some clones are missing from TCRdb's copy, which holds only in-frame ones; the method was immunoSEQ multiplex PCR. The data hold over 250,000 clones, with 90% observed a single time. Sequenced sample: PBMCs or T cells enriched from blood (not recorded which). Receptors originate from a woman in her twenties or thirties who had recovered from COVID-19.

The CDR3 DNA reads TGTGCCAGCAGTTTACGACAGAGCAATCAGCCCCAGCATTTT. It codes for CASSLRQSNQPQHF. The chain uses TRBV28 and TRBJ1-5; tentative D call: TRBD1 (5 bases). Germline CDR1 is MDHEN and CDR2 is SYDVKM. This CDR3 spans 14 amino acids. The V end was cut by 2 bases, the J end by 1 base, with 6 bases between. Variable domain in full (rest from reference TRBV28 and TRBJ1-5): DVKVTQSSRYLVKRTGEKVFLECVQDMDHENMFWYRQDPGLGLRLIYFSYDVKMKEKGDIPEGYSVSREKKERFSLILESASTNQTSMYLCASSLRQSNQPQHFGDGTRLSIL.

The chain joins TRBV10-1 to TRBJ2-1; 7 nucleotides line up with TRBD2. The CDR3 runs to 14 residues. Germline CDR1 is WNHNN and CDR2 is SYGVQD (reference sequence). The V segment lost 7 bases and the J segment 1 base; nucleotides outside the gene matches: 4. The CDR3 protein is CASTLGGSYNEQFF. The CDR3 coding sequence is TGCGCCAGCACCCTCGGGGGGTCCTACAATGAGCAGTTCTTC.

This clone was seen more than once but under ten times. The chain combines TRBV5-4 with TRBJ2-2; 7 nucleotides match TRBD1. Germline V gene sequence: CDR1 SGHNT, CDR2 YYREEE (reference sequence). This CDR3 has 18 amino acids. J lost 2 bases, V lost 4 bases, and 14 bases had no gene match. The CDR3 nucleotides are TGTGCCAGCAGCGGACGGACAGGTTGGGCCCTAAACACCGGGGAGCTGTTTTTT. Its protein product is CASSGRTGWALNTGELFF.

The chain uses TRBV28 and TRBJ1-2, with 8 bases matching TRBD1. CDR1 and CDR2 (germline): MDHEN, SYDVKM. The V segment lost 6 bases and the J segment 3 bases; nucleotides outside the gene matches: 9. The length of the CDR3 is 15 residues. The CDR3 region is CASSTQGGPHYGYTF. The CDR3 nucleotides are TGTGCCAGCAGCACACAGGGGGGCCCTCACTATGGCTACACCTTC.

This chain connects TRBV4-2 to TRBJ2-5, with TRBD1 as a possible D gene (6 bases). In germline, CDR1 is LGHNA, CDR2 YNFKEQ. The CDR3 is made up of 16 amino acids. V lost 2 bases to trimming and J lost 2 bases, with 15 bases between them. CDR3 sequence: CASSQSDSDHQETQYF. The CDR3 DNA reads TGTGCCAGCAGCCAATCGGACAGTGATCATCAAGAGACCCAGTACTTC.

In its sample, this clone was seen a few times. The rearrangement joins TRBV6-2 or TRBV6-3 to TRBJ1-1; TRBD1 agrees at 7 bases. The germline V gene encodes CDR1 MNHEY and CDR2 SVGEGT. This CDR3 contains 17 residues. V lost 4 bases to trimming and J lost 1 base; unmatched junction nucleotides: 12. CDR3 nucleotides: TGTGCCAGCAGTTCCATCGTGACAGGGCGGGCGAACACTGAAGCTTTCTTT. As protein: CASSSIVTGRANTEAFF.

This clone has just one count. V and J are TRBV12-3 or TRBV12-4 and TRBJ1-1, with D unresolved. The CDR3 spans 13 residues. Deletions cut 6 bases from V and 0 bases from J, with 8 bases between. The CDR3 DNA reads TGTGCCAGCAGGAGAAGAATGAACACTGAAGCTTTCTTT. It is translated as CASRRRMNTEAFF.

This clone was observed a handful of times. The chain couples TRBV4-2 to TRBJ2-7; 9 bases are a match to TRBD2. The CDR3 has 16 residues. V trimming: 2 bases; J trimming: 4 bases; junction bases outside the gene matches: 9. Germline V lookup: CDR1 LGHNA, CDR2 YNFKEQ. CDR3 in DNA: TGTGCCAGCAGCCAAAACCCTGACAGCGGGAGGTACGAGCAGTACTTC. Translated, it gives CASSQNPDSGRYEQYF.

About this clone: At one end the junction does not follow the germline gene, possibly because of a read error. The chain employs TRBV7-7 and TRBJ2-1, with TRBD2 matching 7 bases. Germline CDR1 and CDR2: SSHAT and FNYEAQ (reference sequence). The CDR3 has 13 amino acids. The CDR3 DNA sequence: TGTGCTAGCAGCTTATCTAGCGGAGGTGAGCAGTTCTTC. It specifies CASSLSSGGEQFF.

The chain combines TRBV28 with TRBJ1-1, with TRBD1 as a possible D gene (5 bases). The CDR3 is 14 residues long. The V end lost 3 bases, the J end lost 5 bases, and 13 bases lay between the germline ends. Per the germline V gene, CDR1 is MDHEN and CDR2 is SYDVKM. In DNA, the CDR3 is TGTGCCAGCAGTTTTTCGGGCCCAGGGACTGAAGCTTTCTTT. Amino acid sequence: CASSFSGPGTEAFF.

The chain carries TRBV29-1 and TRBJ2-1; 9 bases match TRBD2. Per the germline V gene, CDR1 is SQVTM and CDR2 is ANQGSEA. CDR3 size: 15 residues. The V gene end was trimmed by 2 bases and the J gene end by 7 bases; junction bases not matched to a gene: 9. The CDR3 DNA is TGCAGCGTTGAACCCCAGGGACTAGCCCTGAATGAGCAGTTCTTC. Its translation: CSVEPQGLALNEQFF.

This chain uses TRBV29-1 with TRBJ1-2; D possibly corresponds to TRBD1 (5 bases). CDR3 size: 13 residues. V was pared by 2 bases and J by 1 base, with 8 bases between. Germline loops: CDR1 SQVTM, CDR2 ANQGSEA. The CDR3 loop is CSVEFRVNYGYTF. CDR3 nucleotides: TGCAGCGTTGAATTCAGGGTTAACTATGGCTACACCTTC.

This chain uses TRBV19 with TRBJ1-1, with TRBD1 matching over 8 bases. Germline CDR1 LNHDA, CDR2 SQIVND (reference sequence). Losses at the gene ends were 4 bases for V and 1 base for J; bases not matched to a gene: 5. CDR3 length: 15 amino acids. CDR3 residues: CASSTGQGWNTEAFF. The CDR3 DNA follows: TGTGCCAGTAGTACTGGACAGGGTTGGAACACTGAAGCTTTCTTT. The full variable domain, with the rest looked up from reference TRBV19 and TRBJ1-1, is DGGITQSPKYLFRKEGQNVTLSCEQNLNHDAMYWYRQDPGQGLRLIYYSQIVNDFQKGDIAEGYSVSREKKESFPLTVTSAQKNPTAFYLCASSTGQGWNTEAFFGQGTRLTVV.

The V call is TRBV7-2, the J call TRBJ2-3; 9 bases are a match to TRBD2. This CDR3 is built from 18 residues. V lost 2 bases to trimming and J lost 0 bases; unmatched junction nucleotides: 9. Germline V gives CDR1 SGHTA, CDR2 FQGNSA. The DNA for the CDR3 is TGTGCCAGCAGCTTACGAGGGGCTAGCGGGACAAGCACAGATACGCAGTATTTT. Protein product: CASSLRGASGTSTDTQYF.

This clone was seen a single time. This chain connects TRBV14 to TRBJ1-6; perhaps TRBD1 as D (5 bases). The CDR3 covers 15 residues. Germline loops: CDR1 SGHDN, CDR2 FVKESK. The V end was cut by 2 bases, the J end by 5 bases, with 10 bases between. The CDR3: CASSQRGIHNSPLHF. The CDR3 bases are TGTGCCAGCAGCCAACGGGGGATACATAATTCACCCCTCCACTTT.

The rearrangement joins TRBV29-1 to TRBJ2-7; D possibly corresponds to TRBD1 (5 bases). This CDR3 contains 11 residues. The V and J ends lost 0 bases and 5 bases respectively, with 5 bases between them. Germline-derived CDR1 and CDR2 are SQVTM and ANQGSEA. CDR3 DNA sequence: TGCAGCGTTGAAGAGGGGCACGAGCAGTACTTC. This encodes CSVEEGHEQYF.

The rearrangement joins TRBV27 to TRBJ2-1; TRBD2 matches 8 bases. The CDR3 is 15 amino acids. The germline V gene has CDR1 MNHEY and CDR2 SMNVEV (reference sequence). V shed 6 bases, J shed 8 bases, and the junction held 12 bases outside the gene matches. The CDR3 region is CASSEPGLGHYEQFF. Written as DNA, the CDR3 is TGTGCCAGCAGCGAACCGGGACTAGGTCATTATGAGCAGTTCTTC.

This clone was detected once. V gene TRBV19 combines with J gene TRBJ2-7; perhaps TRBD2 as D (6 bases). Germline V gives CDR1 LNHDA, CDR2 SQIVND (reference sequence). The V and J ends lost 2 bases and 4 bases respectively, with 15 bases between them. This CDR3 contains 15 residues. CDR3: CASSISVGLPYEQYF. DNA of the CDR3: TGTGCCAGTAGTATAAGCGTGGGACTCCCATACGAGCAGTACTTC. The full variable domain, in which reference TRBV19 and TRBJ2-7 provide the parts outside the CDR3, is DGGITQSPKYLFRKEGQNVTLSCEQNLNHDAMYWYRQDPGQGLRLIYYSQIVNDFQKGDIAEGYSVSREKKESFPLTVTSAQKNPTAFYLCASSISVGLPYEQYFGPGTRLTVT.

The chain recombines TRBV7-2 with TRBJ2-7, with D tentatively TRBD1 (6 bases). This CDR3 has 15 amino acids. With 5 bases removed from V and 3 bases from J, the gap between germline ends came to 17 bases. Germline V gene data show CDR1 as SGHTA and CDR2 as FQGNSA. DNA for the CDR3: TGTGCCAGCAGCATACCGGGACAAGGACTCTACGAGCAGTACTTC. Translating gives CASSIPGQGLYEQYF.

This chain links TRBV4-1 with TRBJ2-2; no clear D. Trimming shortened V by 4 bases and J by 6 bases, and 12 bases separated the two germline ends. In germline, CDR1 is MGHRA, CDR2 YSYEKL. The CDR3 contains 14 residues. CDR3 coding DNA: TGCGCCAGCAGCCGAATAGCTGAGGCCGGGGAGCTGTTTTTT. It translates to CASSRIAEAGELFF.

V usage is TRBV19 and J usage is TRBJ1-5; perhaps TRBD1 as D (6 bases). The V end was cut by 1 base, the J end by 4 bases, with 20 bases between. Germline V gene sequence: CDR1 LNHDA, CDR2 SQIVND (reference sequence). The CDR3 is made up of 18 amino acids. CDR3 region: CASSIGDGQGPSNQPQHF. The CDR3 DNA is TGTGCCAGTAGTATAGGTGACGGGCAGGGGCCCTCTAATCAGCCCCAGCATTTT.

V is TRBV19 and J is TRBJ2-3, with 8 positions matching TRBD2. The CDR3 is 15 amino acids. Germline V gene lookup returns CDR1 LNHDA and CDR2 SQIVND (reference sequence). J was trimmed by 5 bases and V by 3 bases; bases with no gene match: 7. The CDR3 coding sequence is TGTGCCAGTAGTATGAGGGCGGGAGGTTTAGATACGCAGTATTTT. It encodes CASSMRAGGLDTQYF.

This clone was seen a single time. This chain connects TRBV9 to TRBJ2-2; TRBD2 matches at 8 bases. The length of the CDR3 is 16 residues. Germline CDR1 reads SGDLS; CDR2 reads YYNGEE. The ends lost 1 base at V and 1 base at J; junction bases unmatched: 3. The CDR3 DNA sequence: TGTGCCAGCAGCGTATTTAGCGGGATGAACACCGGGGAGCTGTTTTTT. The encoded protein is CASSVFSGMNTGELFF.

Only one count was recorded for this clone. This chain uses TRBV6-5 with TRBJ2-5; D is unresolved. Germline CDR1 is MNHEY and CDR2 is SVGAGI. Trimming removed 4 bases at V and 5 bases at J, with 20 bases between. This CDR3 is 16 amino acids long. CDR3 bases: TGTGCCAGCAGTTTCAACCCTCCGAGGCTCGCGGAGACCCAGTACTTC. This gives the protein CASSFNPPRLAETQYF.

This chain links TRBV19 with TRBJ2-1, with 10 bases identical to TRBD2. The V and J ends lost 4 bases and 5 bases, in that order; junction bases with no gene match: 8. Per the germline V gene, CDR1 is LNHDA and CDR2 is SQIVND (reference sequence). This CDR3 contains 16 residues. CDR3: CASSTISGRGDNEQFF. DNA of the CDR3: TGTGCCAGTAGTACCATAAGCGGGAGGGGGGACAATGAGCAGTTCTTC.

The sample holds one count of this clone. The rearrangement links TRBV27 to TRBJ2-7; tentative D call: TRBD2 (5 bases). The CDR3 spans 14 residues. The V gene's germline CDR1 is MNHEY and CDR2 SMNVEV (reference sequence). V shed 2 bases and J shed 0 bases, with 8 bases lying between them. The CDR3 DNA follows: TGTGCCAGCAGTTTAGCGGGTGTCTCCTACGAGCAGTACTTC. Protein sequence: CASSLAGVSYEQYF.

The chain couples TRBV4-2 to TRBJ1-6, with 7 nucleotides matching TRBD1. The CDR3 length is 15 residues. Germline lookup yields CDR1 LGHNA and CDR2 YNFKEQ. Losses at the gene ends were 4 bases for V and 7 bases for J; bases not matched to a gene: 7. CDR3 sequence reads: CASSRNTGDNSPLHF. In DNA, the CDR3 is TGTGCCAGCAGCCGCAATACAGGGGACAATTCACCCCTCCACTTT.

The rearrangement uses TRBV2 and TRBJ2-7; 7 bases are a match to TRBD1. With 6 bases clipped from V and 2 bases from J, the junction kept 7 bases outside the gene matches. The CDR3 sequence is 14 residues long. Germline lookup yields CDR1 SNHLY and CDR2 FYNNEI. The CDR3 DNA reads as TGTGCCAGCAGGCCGGGACAGAGTACCTACGAGCAGTACTTC. Translating it yields CASRPGQSTYEQYF. Looking up the rest from reference TRBV2 and TRBJ2-7 gives the full variable domain: EPEVTQTPSHQVTQMGQEVILRCVPISNHLYFYWYRQILGQKVEFLVSFYNNEISEKSEIFDDQFSVERPDGSNFTLKIRSTKLEDSAMYFCASRPGQSTYEQYFGPGTRLTVT.

The J gene is TRBJ1-1, the V gene TRBV19, with D unclear. The CDR3 loop spans 12 amino acids. Germline V gene data show CDR1 as LNHDA and CDR2 as SQIVND (reference sequence). V dropped 3 bases and J dropped 4 bases, with 6 bases sitting between them. CDR3 sequence: CASSMRSTEAFF. The CDR3 DNA is TGTGCCAGTAGTATGAGGTCCACTGAAGCTTTCTTT. The full variable domain, in which reference TRBV19 and TRBJ1-1 provide the parts outside the CDR3, is DGGITQSPKYLFRKEGQNVTLSCEQNLNHDAMYWYRQDPGQGLRLIYYSQIVNDFQKGDIAEGYSVSREKKESFPLTVTSAQKNPTAFYLCASSMRSTEAFFGQGTRLTVV.